The T cell receptor beta chain described here comes from a study of identical twins. Notes on the study in general: Monozygotic twin pairs showed more out-of-frame TCR alpha sharing than models estimated. Cross-sectional statistics underpinned the conclusions; the same donors were not followed.

cDNA molecules carried unique molecular identifiers, and template switching added a universal primer site. Via MiXCR, TCRdb re-called the 5' RACE reads, giving one row per CDR3 protein. The sample shows over 500,000 distinct CDR3 sequences, 22% of them seen only once. Notes on this clonotype: The antigen is undetermined.

The CDR3 spans 13 residues. Germline V lookup: CDR1 MNHEY, CDR2 SVGEGT. The germline V and J ends were trimmed by 8 bases and 5 bases, with 16 bases remaining between them. These data were also reused for a study on T cells expressing NK-cell markers. According to that study: The share of CD8+ T cells held by dominant NKG2C+ clonotypes was about 1.0-7.5% in about 6 donors.

The source material was CD4+ T cells sorted from blood. The rearrangement links TRBV6-2 or TRBV6-3 to TRBJ2-7; a possible D gene is TRBD1 (6 bases). This TCR was recovered from a woman aged 18-29 years in good health. CDR3: CASELRGKNEQYF. The DNA for the CDR3 is TGTGCCAGCGAACTCAGGGGTAAGAACGAGCAGTACTTC.